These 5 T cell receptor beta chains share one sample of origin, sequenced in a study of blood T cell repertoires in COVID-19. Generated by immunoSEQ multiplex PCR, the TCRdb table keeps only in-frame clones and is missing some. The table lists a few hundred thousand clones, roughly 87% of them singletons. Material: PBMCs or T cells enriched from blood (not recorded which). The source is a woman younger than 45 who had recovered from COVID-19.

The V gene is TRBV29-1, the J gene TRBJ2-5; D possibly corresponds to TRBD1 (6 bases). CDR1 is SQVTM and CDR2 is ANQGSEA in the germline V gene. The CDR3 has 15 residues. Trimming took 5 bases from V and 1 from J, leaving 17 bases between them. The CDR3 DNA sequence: TGCAGCGTTAACTCCTTGGGGGCCGCCCAAGAGACCCAGTACTTC. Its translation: CSVNSLGAAQETQYF.

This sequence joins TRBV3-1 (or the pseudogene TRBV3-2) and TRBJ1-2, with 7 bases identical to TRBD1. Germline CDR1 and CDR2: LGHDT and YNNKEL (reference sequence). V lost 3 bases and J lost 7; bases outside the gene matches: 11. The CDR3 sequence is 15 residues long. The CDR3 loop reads CASSQTPGGALGYTF. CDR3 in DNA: TGTGCCAGCAGCCAGACCCCAGGGGGAGCCCTTGGCTACACCTTC.

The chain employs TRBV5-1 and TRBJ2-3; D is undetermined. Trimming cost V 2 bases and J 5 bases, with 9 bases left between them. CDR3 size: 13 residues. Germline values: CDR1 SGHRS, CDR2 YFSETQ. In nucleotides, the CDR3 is TGCGCCAGCAGCTTCGAGCCAGGAGATACGCAGTATTTT. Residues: CASSFEPGDTQYF.

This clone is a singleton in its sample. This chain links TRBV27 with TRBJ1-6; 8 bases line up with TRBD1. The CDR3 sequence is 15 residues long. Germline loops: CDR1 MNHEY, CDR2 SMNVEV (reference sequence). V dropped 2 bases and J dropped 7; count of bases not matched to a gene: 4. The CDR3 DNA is TGTGCCAGCAGTTTAAGTCAGGGGGCCAATTCACCCCTCCACTTT. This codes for CASSLSQGANSPLHF.

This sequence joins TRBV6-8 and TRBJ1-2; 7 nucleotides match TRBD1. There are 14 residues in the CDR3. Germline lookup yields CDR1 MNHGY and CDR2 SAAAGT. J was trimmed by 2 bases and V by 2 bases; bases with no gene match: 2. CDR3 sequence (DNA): TGTGCCAGCAGTTACGCGACAGGGAACTATGGCTACACCTTC. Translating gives CASSYATGNYGYTF.